A single sample is the source of the 16 T cell receptor beta chains below, sequenced in a study of T cells in Graves' hyperthyroidism and ophthalmopathy. Amplification of TCR beta CDR3 regions used RNA as the template. The HTBI primer set was used in a first-round RT-PCR of the TCR CDR3. TCRdb redid the calling of the multiplex PCR reads with MiXCR, one entry per CDR3 protein. This sample has around 600,000 distinct CDR3 sequences, with just under 45% found just once. The sequencing input was peripheral blood or thyroid tissue (not recorded which). The receptor source for this set is an adult man with Graves' disease, either hyperthyroidism or ophthalmopathy (not recorded which).

Turning to this clonotype: A much bigger clone sits one base away, suggesting this may be a read error. The chain has TRBV25-1 and TRBJ1-2; D not certain. Germline values: CDR1 MGHDK, CDR2 SYGVNS. This CDR3 has 11 amino acids. V lost 6 bases to trimming and J lost 10 bases, with 12 bases between them. The CDR3 loop is CASSLLDDYTF. The CDR3, as DNA: TGTGCCAGCAGCTTACTGGATGACTACACCTTC.

This clonotype showed up many times. The J gene is TRBJ1-6, the V gene TRBV6-1; 8 nucleotides line up with TRBD1. The junction had 4 bases not matched to a gene; V was cut back by 5 bases and J by 7 bases. The germline V gene has CDR1 MNHNS and CDR2 SASEGT. This CDR3 has 14 amino acids. DNA for the CDR3: TGTGCCAGCAGTCGGACAGGGCCAAATTCACCCCTCCACTTT. Translating it yields CASSRTGPNSPLHF.

The sample holds many counts of this clonotype. This chain links TRBV29-1 with TRBJ1-4; D not certain. V gave up 5 bases and J gave up 0 bases, with 7 bases separating them. This CDR3 is built from 13 residues. Germline V CDR1 and CDR2: SQVTM, ANQGSEA. This chain's CDR3 is CSVMGSTNEKLFF. CDR3 nucleotides: TGCAGCGTTATGGGGTCAACTAATGAAAAACTGTTTTTT.

Only a few counts were recorded for this clonotype. The V call is TRBV10-3, the J call TRBJ1-2; 7 positions agree with TRBD1. The CDR3 extends over 17 amino acids. Germline CDR1 and CDR2: ENHRY and SYGVKD. The V and J ends lost 10 bases and 5 bases, in that order; junction bases with no gene match: 22. The CDR3 loop is CASRTGSGGQNEYGYTF. CDR3 in DNA: TGTGCCAGCAGAACCGGATCAGGGGGGCAAAACGAATATGGCTACACCTTC.

V and J are TRBV24-1 and TRBJ2-7, with 7 positions matching TRBD1. The length of the CDR3 is 15 residues. V dropped 7 bases and J dropped 2; count of bases not matched to a gene: 10. Per the germline V gene, CDR1 is KGHDR and CDR2 is SFDVKD. CDR3 region: CATSSLGTVAYEQYF. The CDR3 coding sequence is TGTGCCACCAGCAGCCTAGGGACAGTCGCCTACGAGCAGTACTTC.

This rearrangement joins TRBV6-5 to TRBJ2-7, with TRBD2 identical over 9 bases. Germline V lookup: CDR1 MNHEY, CDR2 SVGAGI. The ends lost 9 bases at V and 1 base at J; junction bases unmatched: 7. The CDR3 loop spans 14 amino acids. The CDR3 loop is CASDRAGGSYEQYF. CDR3 DNA sequence: TGTGCCAGTGACAGAGCGGGAGGTTCCTACGAGCAGTACTTC.

This chain uses TRBV9 with TRBJ2-5, with 10 bases lining up with TRBD1. V was pared by 3 bases and J by 5 bases, with 4 bases of the junction left unmatched. The CDR3 sequence is 14 residues long. Germline V gene lookup returns CDR1 SGDLS and CDR2 YYNGEE. CDR3 in amino acids: CASSATGGEETQYF. The CDR3 bases are TGTGCCAGCAGCGCGACAGGGGGCGAGGAGACCCAGTACTTC.

This clonotype was recorded many times. The J gene is TRBJ2-7, the V gene TRBV29-1; D not certain. The CDR3 contains 11 residues. The germline V gene has CDR1 SQVTM and CDR2 ANQGSEA. V shed 4 bases and J shed 4 bases, with 8 bases lying between them. In nucleotides, the CDR3 is TGCAGCGTTGGTGGGGTGTACGAGCAGTACTTC. Its translation: CSVGGVYEQYF.

This clonotype came up a few times. The rearrangement uses TRBV6-2 or TRBV6-3 and TRBJ1-5; TRBD1 matches at 7 bases. V lost 6 bases to trimming and J lost 2 bases; unmatched junction nucleotides: 10. CDR1 and CDR2 (germline): MNHEY, SVGEGT. The CDR3 is made up of 16 amino acids. The CDR3 bases are TGTGCCAGCAGACCCGACAGGGAGCAAGGCAATCAGCCCCAGCATTTT. Protein sequence: CASRPDREQGNQPQHF.

There are a few counts of this clonotype. The V call is TRBV2, the J call TRBJ1-1; unclear D gene. Germline CDR1 and CDR2: SNHLY and FYNNEI. The CDR3 spans 13 residues. Trimming removed 8 bases at V and 1 base at J, with 11 bases between. The CDR3 here is CASPLTGNTEAFF. CDR3 DNA sequence: TGTGCCAGCCCCCTGACGGGGAACACTGAAGCTTTCTTT.

This clonotype was picked up many times. This chain connects TRBV7-2 to TRBJ1-1, with D hard to call. The CDR3 length is 14 residues. Germline lookup yields CDR1 SGHTA and CDR2 FQGNSA. V was pared by 4 bases and J by 4 bases, with 13 bases between. For the CDR3, the DNA is TGTGCCAGCAGCTCGGCGAGGACGGCCACTGAAGCTTTCTTT. It translates to CASSSARTATEAFF. The whole variable domain, filled in from reference TRBV7-2 and TRBJ1-1, reads GAGVSQSPSNKVTEKGKDVELRCDPISGHTALYWYRQSLGQGLEFLIYFQGNSAPDKSGLPSDRFSAERTGGSVSTLTIQRTQQEDSAVYLCASSSARTATEAFFGQGTRLTVV.

This chain uses TRBV5-1 with TRBJ2-7; TRBD2 matches 8 bases. J was trimmed by 2 bases and V by 4 bases; bases with no gene match: 5. The length of the CDR3 is 14 residues. The germline CDR1 and CDR2 sequences are SGHRS and YFSETQ. The CDR3 loop is CASSLGTRPYEQYF. The CDR3 bases are TGCGCCAGCAGCCTAGGGACTAGACCCTACGAGCAGTACTTC. The full variable domain, its missing parts supplied by reference TRBV5-1 and TRBJ2-7, is KAGVTQTPRYLIKTRGQQVTLSCSPISGHRSVSWYQQTPGQGLQFLFEYFSETQRNKGNFPGRFSGRQFSNSRSEMNVSTLELGDSALYLCASSLGTRPYEQYFGPGTRLTVT.

This clonotype was observed at least ten times. This rearrangement joins TRBV10-3 to TRBJ2-7, with D unresolved. In germline, CDR1 is ENHRY, CDR2 SYGVKD. This CDR3 has 12 residues. Trimming removed 3 bases from V and 5 bases from J, with 8 bases in between. The CDR3 DNA reads as TGTGCCATCAGTGAAACTGGGGACGAGCAGTACTTC. Translated, it gives CAISETGDEQYF.

In DNA, the CDR3 is TGCGCCAGCAGCTTCAAGATGGGGACTGAAGCTTTCTTT. Its translation: CASSFKMGTEAFF. This rearrangement joins TRBV5-1 to TRBJ1-1; D ambiguous. Trimming took 2 bases from V and 5 from J, leaving 10 bases between them. Germline V gene lookup returns CDR1 SGHRS and CDR2 YFSETQ. The CDR3 runs 13 residues. The entire variable domain, with the rest obtained from reference TRBV5-1 and TRBJ1-1, is as follows: KAGVTQTPRYLIKTRGQQVTLSCSPISGHRSVSWYQQTPGQGLQFLFEYFSETQRNKGNFPGRFSGRQFSNSRSEMNVSTLELGDSALYLCASSFKMGTEAFFGQGTRLTVV.

This clonotype came up many times. This chain uses TRBV2 with TRBJ1-2; 9 nucleotides match TRBD1. Looked up from germline, CDR1 is SNHLY and CDR2 is FYNNEI. The junction had 7 bases not matched to a gene; V was cut back by 4 bases and J by 7 bases. The CDR3 totals 14 residues. CDR3 nucleotides: TGTGCCAGCAGTGTTATGCTGGACAGGGGTGGCTACACCTTC. This gives the protein CASSVMLDRGGYTF.

Many counts were recorded for this clonotype. The V gene is TRBV15, the J gene TRBJ1-1; D possibly corresponds to TRBD1 (6 bases). Trimming removed 5 bases from V and 0 bases from J, with 19 bases in between. CDR1 LNHNV and CDR2 YYDKDF come from the germline V gene (reference sequence). The CDR3 contains 17 residues. CDR3 sequence: CATSPSARRGLNTEAFF. The CDR3 coding sequence is TGTGCCACCAGCCCGAGCGCGCGCAGGGGTTTGAACACTGAAGCTTTCTTT.